This TCR beta chain was sequenced in a study of somatic mutations in cytotoxic T cells in rheumatoid arthritis. Study-wide results and limits: What antigens the expanded CD8+ clones targeted remained unknown. Rising age went with increasing CD8+ clonality in rheumatoid arthritis patients; healthy controls showed no such increase.

Using immunoSEQ multiplex PCR, the repertoire was profiled, and TCRdb retains in-frame clones only, with some absent. The sample has some 20,000 clones; about 86% are singletons. This CDR3 has 12 residues. CDR1 ENHRY and CDR2 SYGVKD come from the germline V gene. Trimming cost V 3 bases and J 10 bases; bases outside gene matches: 5. A note on this clone: The antigen is undetermined.

Sequencing was done on a sample of CD8+ T cells sorted from blood. This chain connects TRBV10-3 to TRBJ1-1, with 7 positions matching TRBD1. This receptor was obtained from a woman between 45 and 60 years old in good health. The CDR3, as DNA: TGTGCCATCAGTGAAACAGGGGACGGAGCTTTCTTT. Its translation is CAISETGDGAFF.